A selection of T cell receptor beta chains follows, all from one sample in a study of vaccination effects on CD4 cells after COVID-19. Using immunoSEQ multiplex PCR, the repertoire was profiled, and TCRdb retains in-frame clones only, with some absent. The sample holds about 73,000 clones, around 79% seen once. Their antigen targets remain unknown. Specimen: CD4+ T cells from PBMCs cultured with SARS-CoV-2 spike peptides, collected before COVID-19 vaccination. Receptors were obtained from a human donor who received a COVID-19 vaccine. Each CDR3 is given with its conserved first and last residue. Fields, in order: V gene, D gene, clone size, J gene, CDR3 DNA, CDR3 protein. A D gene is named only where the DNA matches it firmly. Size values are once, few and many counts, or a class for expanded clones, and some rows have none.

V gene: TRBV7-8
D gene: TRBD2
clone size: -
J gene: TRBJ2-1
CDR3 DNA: TGTGCCAGCAGCCCATGGACTAGTTTTAATGAGCAGTTCTTC
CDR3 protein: CASSPWTSFNEQFF

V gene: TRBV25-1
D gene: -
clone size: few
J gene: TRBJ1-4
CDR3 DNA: TGTGCCAGCAGTGAAACACCCGGGGATCGAAAACTGTTTTTT
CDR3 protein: CASSETPGDRKLFF

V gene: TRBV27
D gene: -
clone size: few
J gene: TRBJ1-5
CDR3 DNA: TGTGCCAGCAGGGGACCCGCCAATCAGCCCCAGCATTTT
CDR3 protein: CASRGPANQPQHF

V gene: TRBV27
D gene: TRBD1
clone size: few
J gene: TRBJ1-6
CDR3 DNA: TGTGCCACCACAGGGGGGCCCGATTCACCCCTCCACTTT
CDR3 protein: CATTGGPDSPLHF

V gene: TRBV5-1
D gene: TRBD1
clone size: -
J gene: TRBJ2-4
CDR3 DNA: TGCGCCAGCAGCAGGACAGGGGGCGCAGCCAAAAACATTCAGTACTTC
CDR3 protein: CASSRTGGAAKNIQYF

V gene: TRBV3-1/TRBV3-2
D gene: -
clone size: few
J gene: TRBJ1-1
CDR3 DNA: TGTGCCAGCAGCCTAGGCGGGGGGAACACTGAAGCTTTCTTT
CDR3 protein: CASSLGGGNTEAFF

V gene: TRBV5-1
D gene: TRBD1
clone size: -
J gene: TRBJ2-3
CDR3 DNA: TGCGCCAGCAGCTTGGGTGGGACAGGGCTTGCAGATACGCAGTATTTT
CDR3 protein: CASSLGGTGLADTQYF

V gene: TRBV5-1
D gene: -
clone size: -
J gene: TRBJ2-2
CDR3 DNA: TGCGCCAGCAGCCCATTCCAGGAATCGGGCACCGGGGAGCTGTTTTTT
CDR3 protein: CASSPFQESGTGELFF

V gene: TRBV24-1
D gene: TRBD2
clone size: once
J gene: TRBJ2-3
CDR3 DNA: TGTGCCACCAGTGATCGCGGGACTAGCGGCACAGATACGCAGTATTTT
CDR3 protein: CATSDRGTSGTDTQYF

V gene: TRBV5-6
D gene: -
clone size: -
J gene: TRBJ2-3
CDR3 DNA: TGTGCCAGCAGCAAACAGAGCACAGATACGCAGTATTTT
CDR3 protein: CASSKQSTDTQYF

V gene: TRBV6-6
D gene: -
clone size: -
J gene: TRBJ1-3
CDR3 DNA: TGTGCCAGCAGTTACGGGGGTTCTGGAAACACCATATATTTT
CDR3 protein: CASSYGGSGNTIYF

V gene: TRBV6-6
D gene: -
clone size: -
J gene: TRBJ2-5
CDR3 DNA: TGTGCCAGCAGTTACGCCGCGGCTGTGCTGGAGACCCAGTACTTC
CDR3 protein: CASSYAAAVLETQYF

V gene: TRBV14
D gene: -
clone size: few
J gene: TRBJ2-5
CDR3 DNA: TGTGCCAGCAGCTCAGGGTGGCAGGCGTACCAAGAGACCCAGTACTTC
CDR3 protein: CASSSGWQAYQETQYF

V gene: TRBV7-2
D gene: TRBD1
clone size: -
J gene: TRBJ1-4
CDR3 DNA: TGTGCCAGCAGAGCCGGGACAGGAGCCGAAAAACTGTTTTTT
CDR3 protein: CASRAGTGAEKLFF

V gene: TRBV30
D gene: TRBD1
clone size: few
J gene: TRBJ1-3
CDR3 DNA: TGTGCCTGGGCAGGGGGTGCCTCCTCTGGAAACACCATATATTTT
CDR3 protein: CAWAGGASSGNTIYF

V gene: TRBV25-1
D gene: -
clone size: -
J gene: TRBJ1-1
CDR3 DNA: TGTGCCAGCAGCCAGACAGTGAACACTGAAGCTTTCTTT
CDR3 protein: CASSQTVNTEAFF

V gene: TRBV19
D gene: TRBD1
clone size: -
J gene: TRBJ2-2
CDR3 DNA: TGTGCCAGTAGTGGACAGGCCCTAACGAACACCGGGGAGCTGTTTTTT
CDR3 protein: CASSGQALTNTGELFF

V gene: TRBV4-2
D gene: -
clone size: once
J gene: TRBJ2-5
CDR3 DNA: TGTGCCAGCAGCCAAGGGCCGGGGGTCGGAGAGACCCAGTACTTC
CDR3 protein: CASSQGPGVGETQYF

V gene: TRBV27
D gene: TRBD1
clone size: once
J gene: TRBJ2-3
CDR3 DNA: TGTGCCAGCACTCTACAGGGGGCGAACACAGATACGCAGTATTTT
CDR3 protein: CASTLQGANTDTQYF

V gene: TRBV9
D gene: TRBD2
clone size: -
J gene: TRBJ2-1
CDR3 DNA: TGTGCCAGCAGCCCACTAGCGGGGGGGGGAAATGAGCAGTTCTTC
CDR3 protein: CASSPLAGGGNEQFF

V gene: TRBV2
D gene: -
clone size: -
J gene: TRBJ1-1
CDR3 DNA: TGTGCCAGCAGTGTCGAGGGGGGGAGTAACACTGAAGCTTTCTTT
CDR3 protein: CASSVEGGSNTEAFF

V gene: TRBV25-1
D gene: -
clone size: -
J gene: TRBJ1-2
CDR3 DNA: TGTGCCAGCAGTGACGCGACACCTTTCCGCGGCTACACCTTC
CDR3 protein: CASSDATPFRGYTF

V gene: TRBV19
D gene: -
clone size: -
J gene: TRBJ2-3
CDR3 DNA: TGTGCCAGCACTCAGCTGGGTTTTGATACGCAGTATTTT
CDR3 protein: CASTQLGFDTQYF

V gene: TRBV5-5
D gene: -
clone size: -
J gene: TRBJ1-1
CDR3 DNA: TGTGCCAGCAGCTTCGATCGGAACACTGAAGCTTTCTTT
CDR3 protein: CASSFDRNTEAFF

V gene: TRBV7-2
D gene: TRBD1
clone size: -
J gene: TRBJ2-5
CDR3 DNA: TGTGCCAGCAGTTTGGACAGGGGTGCGAAGACCCAGTACTTC
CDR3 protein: CASSLDRGAKTQYF

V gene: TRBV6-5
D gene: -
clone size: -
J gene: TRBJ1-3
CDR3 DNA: TGTGCCAGCAACCCATCCTACTCTGGAAACACCATATATTTT
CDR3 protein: CASNPSYSGNTIYF